Following are 5 T cell receptor beta chains from one sample sequenced in a study of shared clonotypes between healthy human individuals. The protocol was immunoSEQ multiplex PCR, while the TCRdb copy is restricted to in-frame clones and leaves out a portion. The sample has 1,500,000 or so clones; 98% are singletons. Material for sequencing was naive CD4+ T cells sorted from blood. Subset meaning: CD45RA+ positively selected. The receptor source for this set is a man under 40 in good health.

The chain carries TRBV5-1 and TRBJ2-7; 7 bases match TRBD1. Germline loops: CDR1 SGHRS, CDR2 YFSETQ. The CDR3 covers 16 residues. The V and J ends lost 0 bases and 0 bases, in that order; junction bases with no gene match: 6. The CDR3 loop is CASSLGFRGSSYEQYF. The CDR3 DNA is TGCGCCAGCAGCTTGGGTTTCAGGGGGTCCTCCTACGAGCAGTACTTC.

Comment on this clone: Other DNA sequences from this sample encode an identical CDR3 as well. The rearrangement joins TRBV29-1 to TRBJ2-5; TRBD1 agrees at 9 bases. With 6 bases clipped from V and 4 bases from J, the junction kept 3 bases outside the gene matches. The length of the CDR3 is 12 residues. Germline V gives CDR1 SQVTM, CDR2 ANQGSEA. This chain's CDR3 is CSVGQGGETQYF. CDR3 bases: TGCAGCGTGGGACAGGGAGGAGAGACCCAGTACTTC.

The chain has TRBV19 and TRBJ2-4, with D possibly being TRBD1 (5 bases). The CDR3 length is 13 residues. Germline lookup yields CDR1 LNHDA and CDR2 SQIVND (reference sequence). Trimming took 1 base from V and 7 from J, leaving 8 bases between them. CDR3 DNA sequence: TGTGCCAGTAGTATAGTAGCAGGGAACATTCAGTACTTC. Amino acids: CASSIVAGNIQYF. The variable domain in full, completed from reference TRBV19 and TRBJ2-4, reads DGGITQSPKYLFRKEGQNVTLSCEQNLNHDAMYWYRQDPGQGLRLIYYSQIVNDFQKGDIAEGYSVSREKKESFPLTVTSAQKNPTAFYLCASSIVAGNIQYFGAGTRLSVL.

For the CDR3, the DNA is TGTGCCAGCAGTGTCGCAGGGCCTAGCACTGAAGCTTTCTTT. Translating gives CASSVAGPSTEAFF. The chain has TRBV25-1 and TRBJ1-1, with D perhaps matching TRBD1 (5 bases). This CDR3 has 14 amino acids. Germline V gives CDR1 MGHDK, CDR2 SYGVNS. The V and J ends lost 4 bases and 4 bases respectively, with 13 bases between them. Looking up the rest from reference TRBV25-1 and TRBJ1-1 gives the full variable domain: EADIYQTPRYLVIGTGKKITLECSQTMGHDKMYWYQQDPGMELHLIHYSYGVNSTEKGDLSSESTVSRIRTEHFPLTLESARPSHTSQYLCASSVAGPSTEAFFGQGTRLTVV.

Note on this clone: This same CDR3 is encoded by further DNA sequences in the sample. This rearrangement joins TRBV30 to TRBJ2-7; D perhaps matches TRBD1 (6 bases). The length of the CDR3 is 13 residues. Germline V gene lookup returns CDR1 GTSNPN and CDR2 SVGIG (reference sequence). V dropped 3 bases and J dropped 2 bases, with 11 bases sitting between them. This CDR3 reads CAWSEQGPYEQYF. CDR3 nucleotides: TGTGCCTGGAGCGAACAGGGACCCTACGAGCAGTACTTC.